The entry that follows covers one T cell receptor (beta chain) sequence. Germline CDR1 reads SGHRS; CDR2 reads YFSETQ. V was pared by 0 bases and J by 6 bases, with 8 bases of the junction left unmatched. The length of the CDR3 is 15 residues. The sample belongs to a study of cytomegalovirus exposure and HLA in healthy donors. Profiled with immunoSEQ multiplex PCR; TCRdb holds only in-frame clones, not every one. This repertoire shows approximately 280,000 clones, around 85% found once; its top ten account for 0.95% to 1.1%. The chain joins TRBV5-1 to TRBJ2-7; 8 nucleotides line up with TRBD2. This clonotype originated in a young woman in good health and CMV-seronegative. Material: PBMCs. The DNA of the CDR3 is TGCGCCAGCAGCTTGGCCGAGCGGGAGATTCCCGAGCAGTACTTC. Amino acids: CASSLAEREIPEQYF. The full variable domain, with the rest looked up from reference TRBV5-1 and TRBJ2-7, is KAGVTQTPRYLIKTRGQQVTLSCSPISGHRSVSWYQQTPGQGLQFLFEYFSETQRNKGNFPGRFSGRQFSNSRSEMNVSTLELGDSALYLCASSLAEREIPEQYFGPGTRLTVT.